These T cell receptor beta chains were read from a single sample in a study of blood T cells in healthy people across ages. A single record per CDR3 protein comes from TCRdb applying MiXCR to the 5' RACE reads. The sample shows roughly 800,000 distinct CDR3 sequences, about 37% of them seen only once. Source material: blood. The receptors derive from a man between 18 and 35 years old in good health. CDR3s include the opening cysteine and the closing phenylalanine or tryptophan. Fields, in order: J gene, clone size, V gene, CDR3 length, CDR3 protein. Rows give clone size only sometimes, using once, few, many, or a class for an expanded clone.

j_call: TRBJ2-5
clone_size: NA
v_call: TRBV7-2
cdr3_length: 15
cdr3_aa: CASSLQLAGANREYF

j_call: TRBJ2-1
clone_size: few
v_call: TRBV9
cdr3_length: 16
cdr3_aa: CASSVSQQSSYNEQFF

j_call: TRBJ2-7
clone_size: many
v_call: TRBV12-3/TRBV12-4
cdr3_length: 13
cdr3_aa: CASIADRGYEQYF

j_call: TRBJ2-5
clone_size: few
v_call: TRBV6-1
cdr3_length: 14
cdr3_aa: CASSERRSQETQYF

j_call: NA
clone_size: NA
v_call: TRBV6-4
cdr3_length: 14
cdr3_aa: CASSPRTGSHEQYF

j_call: TRBJ2-1
clone_size: few
v_call: TRBV13
cdr3_length: 18
cdr3_aa: CASSLVVAGGNPYNEQFF

j_call: TRBJ1-4
clone_size: few
v_call: TRBV29-1
cdr3_length: 14
cdr3_aa: CSVRQAGANEKLFF

j_call: TRBJ1-3
clone_size: once
v_call: TRBV7-8
cdr3_length: 17
cdr3_aa: CASSLSGQARSGNTIYF

j_call: TRBJ1-2
clone_size: NA
v_call: TRBV9
cdr3_length: 14
cdr3_aa: CASSVDEDRRGYIF

j_call: TRBJ2-3
clone_size: NA
v_call: TRBV4-3
cdr3_length: 16
cdr3_aa: CASGQDRITGPDTQYF

j_call: TRBJ2-1
clone_size: many
v_call: TRBV18
cdr3_length: 15
cdr3_aa: CASSDSRTGYNEQFF

j_call: TRBJ2-5
clone_size: many
v_call: TRBV12-3/TRBV12-4
cdr3_length: 12
cdr3_aa: CASSFSPETQYF

j_call: TRBJ1-2
clone_size: NA
v_call: TRBV2
cdr3_length: 12
cdr3_aa: CASSEETYGYTF

j_call: TRBJ1-2
clone_size: few
v_call: TRBV5-1
cdr3_length: 15
cdr3_aa: CASSLRQGERYGYTF

j_call: TRBJ1-2
clone_size: few
v_call: TRBV12-3/TRBV12-4
cdr3_length: 13
cdr3_aa: CASRPGPNYGYTF

j_call: NA
clone_size: NA
v_call: TRBV11-2
cdr3_length: 14
cdr3_aa: CASSIPGQGYEQYF

j_call: TRBJ1-4
clone_size: NA
v_call: TRBV9
cdr3_length: 15
cdr3_aa: CACSVDGTPYEKLFF

j_call: TRBJ2-3
clone_size: many
v_call: TRBV6-6
cdr3_length: 14
cdr3_aa: CASSPDRGLDTQYF

j_call: TRBJ2-7
clone_size: NA
v_call: TRBV30
cdr3_length: 12
cdr3_aa: CAWGTDRDEQYF